This T cell receptor (beta chain) appears in the sequencing data of a study of cytomegalovirus exposure and HLA in healthy donors. Study results and limitations: The listing of roughly 160 TCR beta chains classed them as cytomegalovirus-associated. Common viral pathogens were later found to be apparently linked to several of the most significant clusters. Earlier analysis yielded a pattern in which most TCR beta V segments were productive about 87% or about 30% of the time. Presence/absence analyses rested on an assumption that sequencing depth was roughly uniform across donors.

V lost 0 bases, J lost 4 bases, and 1 base stayed unmatched. The CDR3 is made up of 14 amino acids. CDR1 is SGHTA, CDR2 FQGNSA, per germline. In this sample, this clone turned up a few times. The antigen is unknown. The PCR contained 60 Vbeta and 13 Jbeta primers. The data were produced by immunoSEQ multiplex PCR, yet TCRdb's version contains in-frame clones alone and is incomplete. The table has some 60,000 clones, about 89% seen once. Sequenced input: PBMCs. The chain recombines TRBV7-2 with TRBJ2-5; 8 nucleotides agree with TRBD2. The receptor comes from a man between 18 and 35 years old in good health and CMV-seronegative. The DNA for the CDR3 is TGTGCCAGCAGCTTAGCTAGCGGGGTAGAGACCCAGTACTTC. As protein: CASSLASGVETQYF.